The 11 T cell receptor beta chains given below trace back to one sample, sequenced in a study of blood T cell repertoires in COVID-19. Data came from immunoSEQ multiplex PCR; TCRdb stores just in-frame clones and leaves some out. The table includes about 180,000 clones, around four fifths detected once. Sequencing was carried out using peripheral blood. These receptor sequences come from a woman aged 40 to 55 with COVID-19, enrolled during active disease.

This CDR3 reads CASSAAGYPTSGRQTQYF. The CDR3 DNA is TGTGCCAGCAGCGCCGCGGGGTATCCGACTAGCGGGAGGCAGACCCAGTACTTC. The chain couples TRBV7-9 to TRBJ2-5, with TRBD2 identical over 13 bases. The CDR3 extends over 18 amino acids. Trimming removed 5 bases from V and 6 bases from J; junction bases left unmatched: 15. The germline gives CDR1 SEHNR, CDR2 FQNEAQ (reference sequence).

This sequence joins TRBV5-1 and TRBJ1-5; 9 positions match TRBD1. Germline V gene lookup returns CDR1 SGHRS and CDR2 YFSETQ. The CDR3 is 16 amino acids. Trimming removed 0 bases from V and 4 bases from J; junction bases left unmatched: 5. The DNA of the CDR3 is TGCGCCAGCAGCTTGGGGGGACAGGGTTCGAATCAGCCCCAGCATTTT. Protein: CASSLGGQGSNQPQHF.

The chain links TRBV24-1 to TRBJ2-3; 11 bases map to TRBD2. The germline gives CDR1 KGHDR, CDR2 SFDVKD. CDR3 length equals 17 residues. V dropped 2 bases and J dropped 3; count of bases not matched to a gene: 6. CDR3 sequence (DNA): TGTGCCACCAGTGATTCGGTAGCGGGGGGGCCAACAGATACGCAGTATTTT. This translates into CATSDSVAGGPTDTQYF.

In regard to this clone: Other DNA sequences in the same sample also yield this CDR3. The CDR3: CASSPPSSYEQYF. For the CDR3, the DNA is TGTGCCAGCTCACCTCCTAGCTCCTACGAGCAGTACTTC. The chain is built from TRBV18 and TRBJ2-7; the D is unclear. Deletions cut 3 bases from V and 0 bases from J, with 6 bases between. This CDR3 has 13 residues. The germline V gene encodes CDR1 KGHSH and CDR2 LQKENI.

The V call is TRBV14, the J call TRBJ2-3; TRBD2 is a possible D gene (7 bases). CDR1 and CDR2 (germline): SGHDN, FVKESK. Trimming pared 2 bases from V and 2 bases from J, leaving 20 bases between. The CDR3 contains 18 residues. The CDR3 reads CASSQPRTGGPFTDTQYF. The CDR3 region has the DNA TGTGCCAGCAGCCAACCTAGAACGGGGGGCCCCTTCACAGATACGCAGTATTTT. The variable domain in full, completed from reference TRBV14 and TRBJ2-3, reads EAGVTQFPSHSVIEKGQTVTLRCDPISGHDNLYWYRRVMGKEIKFLLHFVKESKQDESGMPNNRFLAERTGGTYSTLKVQPAELEDSGVYFCASSQPRTGGPFTDTQYFGPGTRLTVL.

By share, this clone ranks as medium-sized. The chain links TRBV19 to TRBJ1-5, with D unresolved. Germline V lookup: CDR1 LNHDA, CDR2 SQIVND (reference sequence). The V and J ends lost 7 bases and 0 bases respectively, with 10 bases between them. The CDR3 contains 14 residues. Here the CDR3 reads CASTTENSNQPQHF. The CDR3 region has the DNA TGTGCCAGTACTACGGAGAATAGCAATCAGCCCCAGCATTTT.

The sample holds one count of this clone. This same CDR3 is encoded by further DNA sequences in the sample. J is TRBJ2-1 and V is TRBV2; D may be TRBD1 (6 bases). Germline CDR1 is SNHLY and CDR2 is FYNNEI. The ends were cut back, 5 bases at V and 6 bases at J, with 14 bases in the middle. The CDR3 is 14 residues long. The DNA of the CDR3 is TGTGCCAGCAGTCCCGGGACAATCCCCAATGAGCAGTTCTTC. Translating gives CASSPGTIPNEQFF.

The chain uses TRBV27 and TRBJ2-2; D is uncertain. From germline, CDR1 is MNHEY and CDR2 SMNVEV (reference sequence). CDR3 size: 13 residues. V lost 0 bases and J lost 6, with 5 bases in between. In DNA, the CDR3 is TGTGCCAGCAGTTTATCGCAGTCCGGGGAGCTGTTTTTT. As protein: CASSLSQSGELFF.

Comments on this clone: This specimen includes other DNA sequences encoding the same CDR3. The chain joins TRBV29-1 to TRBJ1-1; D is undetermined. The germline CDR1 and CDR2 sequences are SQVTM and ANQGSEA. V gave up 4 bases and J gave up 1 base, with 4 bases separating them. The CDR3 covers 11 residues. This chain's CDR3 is CSVGRNTEAFF. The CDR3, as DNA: TGCAGCGTTGGCAGGAACACTGAAGCTTTCTTT.

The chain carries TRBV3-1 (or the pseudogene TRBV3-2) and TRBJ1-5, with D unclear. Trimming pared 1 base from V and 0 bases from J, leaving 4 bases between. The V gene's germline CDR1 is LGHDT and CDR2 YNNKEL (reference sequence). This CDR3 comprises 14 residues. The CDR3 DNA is TGTGCCAGCAGCCAAGGGAGTAGCAATCAGCCCCAGCATTTT. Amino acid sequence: CASSQGSSNQPQHF.

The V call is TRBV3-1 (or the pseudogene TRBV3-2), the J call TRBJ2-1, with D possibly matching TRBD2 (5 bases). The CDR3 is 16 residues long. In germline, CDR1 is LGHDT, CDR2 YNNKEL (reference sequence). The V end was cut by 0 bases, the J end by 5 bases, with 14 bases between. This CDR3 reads CASSQEWERGHNEQFF. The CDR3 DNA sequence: TGTGCCAGCAGCCAAGAATGGGAACGAGGGCACAATGAGCAGTTCTTC.